This TCR beta chain was profiled in a study of cytomegalovirus exposure and HLA in healthy donors. Study-level findings and limits: Specificity of a few CMV-associated chains for CMV antigens was verified in vitro.

PCR used 60 Vbeta primers and 13 Jbeta primers. The data were produced by immunoSEQ multiplex PCR, yet TCRdb's version contains in-frame clones alone and is incomplete. Found here are some 190,000 clones, about 77% of them singletons; the top ten hold approximately 2.9%. For this clone: Antigen specificity is unknown.

Trimming cost V 0 bases and J 5 bases; bases outside gene matches: 5. Germline lookup yields CDR1 LGHNA and CDR2 YNFKEQ. The CDR3 length is 16 residues. The chain joins TRBV4-2 to TRBJ2-5; 11 bases agree with TRBD1. The sample was PBMCs. This sequence was found in a female donor in good health and CMV-seronegative. CDR3 in DNA: TGTGCCAGCAGCCAAGAAGGGGACAGGGGGTGGGAGACCCAGTACTTC. Protein sequence: CASSQEGDRGWETQYF.